These 26 T cell receptor beta chains were sequenced from one sample in a study of CD8 T cells in ankylosing spondylitis. MiXCR was run by TCRdb on the 5' RACE reads, yielding one entry per CDR3 protein. The table includes 290,000 or so distinct CDR3 sequences, less than 25% detected once. What was sequenced was blood, either unsorted or a sorted T cell fraction (not recorded which). These receptors were taken from a female donor with ankylosing spondylitis or in good health (not recorded which).

This clonotype was found many times. The chain combines TRBV9 with TRBJ1-1; no clear D gene. The CDR3 extends over 14 amino acids. V lost 2 bases to trimming and J lost 1 base, with 9 bases between them. Germline lookup yields CDR1 SGDLS and CDR2 YYNGEE. The CDR3 is CASSVAGRNTEAFF. CDR3 bases: TGTGCCAGCAGCGTGGCCGGGCGGAACACTGAAGCTTTCTTT. Variable domain in full (rest from reference TRBV9 and TRBJ1-1): DSGVTQTPKHLITATGQRVTLRCSPRSGDLSVYWYQQSLDQGLQFLIQYYNGEERAKGNILERFSAQQFPDLHSELNLSSLELGDSALYFCASSVAGRNTEAFFGQGTRLTVV.

V is TRBV12-3 or TRBV12-4 and J is TRBJ2-5; TRBD2 aligns across 11 bases. This CDR3 contains 19 residues. Trimming removed 0 bases from V and 4 bases from J; junction bases left unmatched: 13. The CDR3 loop is CASSLALTSGGASLETQYF. The DNA for the CDR3 is TGTGCCAGCAGTTTAGCGCTAACTAGCGGGGGAGCCTCCTTAGAGACCCAGTACTTC.

This clonotype was detected ten times or more. This CDR3 reads CASSLVSDNNEQFF. The CDR3 DNA follows: TGCGCCAGCAGCTTGGTGTCCGACAACAATGAGCAGTTCTTC. The genes are TRBV5-1 and TRBJ2-1; no firm D call. In germline, CDR1 is SGHRS, CDR2 YFSETQ. V was pared by 0 bases and J by 5 bases, with 9 bases between. The CDR3 covers 14 residues.

The V gene is TRBV20-1, the J gene TRBJ2-4; no clear D. The ends were cut back, 6 bases at V and 2 bases at J, with 11 bases in the middle. Per the germline V gene, CDR1 is DFQATT and CDR2 is SNEGSKA (reference sequence). The CDR3 is 13 amino acids. CDR3 in DNA: TGCAGTGCGCCACCTAGTACCAAAAACATTCAGTACTTC. Its translation is CSAPPSTKNIQYF.

This clonotype showed up just once. The J gene is TRBJ2-3, the V gene TRBV7-2; 8 nucleotides match TRBD2. Trimming cost V 5 bases and J 5 bases; bases outside gene matches: 12. Germline CDR1 and CDR2: SGHTA and FQGNSA. The CDR3 is 16 residues long. CDR3 coding DNA: TGTGCCAGCAGCCCTCTCCAGCGGGAGTTCGTAGATACGCAGTATTTT. Translation gives CASSPLQREFVDTQYF.

Only a few counts were recorded for this clonotype. The gene calls are TRBV29-1 and TRBJ1-1; perhaps TRBD1 as D (6 bases). Germline V lookup: CDR1 SQVTM, CDR2 ANQGSEA. This CDR3 comprises 14 residues. V lost 5 bases and J 0 bases, leaving 13 bases between the germline ends. Here the CDR3 reads CSVSRAGVNTEAFF. The DNA for the CDR3 is TGCAGCGTTAGTAGGGCAGGGGTGAACACTGAAGCTTTCTTT.

This clonotype was observed a few times. V and J are TRBV12-3 or TRBV12-4 and TRBJ2-1; D is uncertain. Trimming took off 7 bases at V and 6 bases at J, with 19 bases between the two ends. The CDR3 has 15 amino acids. CDR3 amino acids: CASTSVVLQGNEQFF. CDR3 in DNA: TGTGCCAGCACATCGGTTGTACTACAAGGCAATGAGCAGTTCTTC.

With respect to this clonotype: A much larger clone sits a single nucleotide away, making a read error possible. The chain joins TRBV7-8 to TRBJ2-3; no reliable D call. The CDR3 loop spans 14 amino acids. In germline, CDR1 is SGHVS, CDR2 FQNEAQ. The CDR3 region is CSSSLLSGTDTQYF. The CDR3 nucleotides are TGTTCCAGCAGCTTACTATCGGGTACAGATACGCAGTATTTT.

This clonotype was observed a handful of times. J is TRBJ2-1 and V is TRBV12-3 or TRBV12-4; TRBD2 matches at 8 bases. Unmatched junction bases numbered 3, after V lost 7 bases and J lost 4 bases. CDR3 length: 13 residues. Here the CDR3 DNA reads TGTGCCAGCACCGGACTAGCTTACAATGAGCAGTTCTTC. It codes for CASTGLAYNEQFF.

There are a few counts of this clonotype. The genes are TRBV20-1 and TRBJ1-6; no clear D gene. The germline V gene has CDR1 DFQATT and CDR2 SNEGSKA (reference sequence). The CDR3 has 14 residues. V was trimmed by 2 bases and J by 10 bases, leaving 15 bases between them. CDR3 in amino acids: CSARPPDPLSPLHF. The DNA for the CDR3 is TGCAGTGCTAGACCACCCGACCCTCTATCACCCCTCCACTTT.

As for this clonotype: One end of the junction does not line up with germline, which may come from a read error. The CDR3 coding sequence is TGTGCTAGTGGCTTGGCGCCGGACACTGAAGCTTTCTTT. It translates to CASGLAPDTEAFF. The chain uses TRBV12-5 and TRBJ1-1, with no clear D. This CDR3 contains 13 residues. Germline CDR1 LGHNT, CDR2 FRNRAP.

The genes are TRBV6-2 or TRBV6-3 and TRBJ2-2; 7 bases fit TRBD2. The ends lost 6 bases at V and 6 bases at J; junction bases unmatched: 10. This CDR3 contains 15 residues. CDR1 and CDR2 (germline): MNHEY, SVGEGT. The CDR3 DNA reads TGTGCCAGCAGCCTCCTACGGGCGGGGGCCGGGGAGCTGTTTTTT. This translates into CASSLLRAGAGELFF.

Many counts were recorded for this clonotype. This chain links TRBV29-1 with TRBJ2-1; D is tentatively TRBD1 or TRBD2 (6 bases each). The CDR3 has 12 amino acids. Per germline, CDR1 SQVTM and CDR2 ANQGSEA. The V end was cut by 7 bases, the J end by 9 bases, with 16 bases between. Written as DNA, the CDR3 is TGCAGCGCCGAGGGGGGTCTAGGTGAGCAGTTCTTC. It specifies CSAEGGLGEQFF.

This clonotype was observed at least ten times. The chain couples TRBV20-1 to TRBJ2-7; possibly TRBD1 or TRBD2 for D (5 bases each). The CDR3 is 15 amino acids. Trimming took off 0 bases at V and 4 bases at J, with 16 bases between the two ends. The germline V gene encodes CDR1 DFQATT and CDR2 SNEGSKA (reference sequence). The CDR3 region has the DNA TGCAGTGCTAGAGAAGATTACCGGGGCCAATACGAGCAGTACTTC. Protein: CSAREDYRGQYEQYF.

This chain uses TRBV5-1 with TRBJ2-5, with 7 bases fitting TRBD2. Unmatched junction bases numbered 14, after V lost 4 bases and J lost 5 bases. The V gene's germline CDR1 is SGHRS and CDR2 YFSETQ. The CDR3 is 16 residues long. The CDR3 DNA is TGCGCCAGCAGCCCGGGTTTTAGGCGGGAGTGGGAGACCCAGTACTTC. It is translated as CASSPGFRREWETQYF.

V usage is TRBV4-3 and J usage is TRBJ2-1, with D perhaps matching TRBD2 (5 bases). V was clipped by 1 base and J by 4 bases, with 8 bases between them. The CDR3 has 14 amino acids. CDR1 is LGHNA, CDR2 YSLEER, per germline. The CDR3 nucleotides read TGCGCCAGCAGCCAAGTACTAGGATACAATGAGCAGTTCTTC. Translated, it gives CASSQVLGYNEQFF.

The CDR3 coding sequence is TGCGCCAGCAGCCCGAGGGCAGACAACACCTACAATGAGCAGTTCTTC. It encodes CASSPRADNTYNEQFF. V usage is TRBV5-1 and J usage is TRBJ2-1; a weak D match, TRBD2 (5 bases). The V end was cut by 4 bases, the J end by 2 bases, with 16 bases between. Germline CDR1 SGHRS, CDR2 YFSETQ. The length of the CDR3 is 16 residues.

Many counts were recorded for this clonotype. The rearrangement links TRBV12-3 or TRBV12-4 to TRBJ1-1; 8 bases align to TRBD1. The CDR3 loop spans 10 amino acids. The V segment lost 8 bases and the J segment 11 bases; nucleotides outside the gene matches: 4. Here the CDR3 DNA reads TGTGCCAGCGGGACAGGACGGGCTTTCTTT. Its translation: CASGTGRAFF.

This clonotype was seen repeatedly, ten times or more. The gene calls are TRBV15 and TRBJ2-1; 8 bases align to TRBD2. Germline CDR1 is LNHNV and CDR2 is YYDKDF (reference sequence). This CDR3 has 12 residues. J lost 15 bases, V lost 5 bases, and 9 bases had no gene match. CDR3 nucleotides: TGTGCCACCAGCGGAACTAGCGGCTTGGGGTTCTTC. This gives the protein CATSGTSGLGFF.

The V and J genes are TRBV12-3 or TRBV12-4 and TRBJ1-1, with D unclear. The V and J ends lost 5 bases and 0 bases respectively, with 7 bases between them. The CDR3 is 13 residues long. This chain's CDR3 is CASSARMNTEAFF. CDR3 bases: TGTGCCAGCAGTGCCAGGATGAACACTGAAGCTTTCTTT.

This CDR3 reads CASSSGTDQETQYF. CDR3 in DNA: TGTGCCAGCAGCTCCGGGACAGACCAAGAGACCCAGTACTTC. The V call is TRBV5-8, the J call TRBJ2-5, with 7 bases matching TRBD1. The V gene's germline CDR1 is SGHTS and CDR2 YDEGEE. The length of the CDR3 is 14 residues. With V trimmed by 3 bases and J by 0 bases, 2 bases remained unmatched.

This clonotype occurred a few times. The J gene is TRBJ1-4, the V gene TRBV11-2; D might be TRBD1 (5 bases). The CDR3 loop spans 15 amino acids. Between the trimmed V and J ends, which lost 3 bases and 4 bases, there was a span of 12 bases. CDR1 and CDR2 (germline): SGHAT, FQNNGV. The CDR3: CASSLRLGDNEKLFF. Here the CDR3 DNA reads TGTGCCAGCAGCTTGAGGTTGGGGGATAATGAAAAACTGTTTTTT.

This clonotype was detected a few times. The genes are TRBV2 and TRBJ2-7, with 7 positions matching TRBD2. The V segment lost 7 bases and the J segment 4 bases; nucleotides outside the gene matches: 7. From germline, CDR1 is SNHLY and CDR2 FYNNEI. This CDR3 is 13 amino acids long. The CDR3 protein is CASTTSIAYEQYF. CDR3 bases: TGTGCCAGCACGACTAGCATCGCGTACGAGCAGTACTTC.

There are many counts of this clonotype. The V and J genes are TRBV5-5 and TRBJ2-1; a weak D match, TRBD2 (5 bases). Germline assignment: CDR1 SGHKS and CDR2 YYEKEE (reference sequence). The length of the CDR3 is 15 residues. V lost 1 base to trimming and J lost 2 bases, with 10 bases between them. The CDR3 bases are TGTGCCAGCAGCTTGTTGGCGGGCGCCTACAATGAGCAGTTCTTC. Translation: CASSLLAGAYNEQFF.

This clonotype showed up many times. The chain's CDR3 is CSVEVPGLLYGYTF. The CDR3 DNA sequence: TGCAGCGTTGAAGTTCCGGGACTTCTATATGGCTACACCTTC. The chain is built from TRBV29-1 and TRBJ1-2, with D possibly TRBD1 on 5 matching bases. Trimming took off 1 base at V and 5 bases at J, with 14 bases between the two ends. Germline-derived CDR1 and CDR2 are SQVTM and ANQGSEA. The CDR3 is 14 amino acids.

This clonotype turned up a few times. The gene calls are TRBV2 and TRBJ2-1; 13 bases map to TRBD2. The CDR3 has 15 residues. Germline V gives CDR1 SNHLY, CDR2 FYNNEI. V shed 6 bases and J 3 bases; nucleotides not matched to a gene: 2. The CDR3 protein is CASRRLAGGYNEQFF. The CDR3 DNA reads as TGTGCCAGCAGGAGACTAGCGGGGGGCTACAATGAGCAGTTCTTC.